This T cell receptor beta chain stems from a study of human T cells and chemical hapten exposure (dated by TCRdb to 2020 to 2022). At the level of the whole study: For sensitization, 2% DPC in acetone was applied to a 2 cm by 2 cm area of upper inner arm skin. Blood samples were taken from patients before sensitization (week 0) and then at 2, 6 and about 24 weeks after DPC sensitization. Alopecia areata with under or over 50% scalp involvement, alopecia totalis and alopecia universalis were represented in the patient cohort, which was mostly female. Patch testing on the upper back used Finn chambers containing 0.01% DPC, with scoring done after 6 days according to International Contact Dermatitis Research Group standards. Blood for TCR sequencing was provided by twenty-nine alopecia patients at one to four time points (pre-sensitization, 2, 6 and 24 weeks). In alopecia patients, the study followed how the peripheral blood TCR repertoire changed in vivo over primary and secondary sensitization to diphenylcyclopropenone (DPC), a hapten. Libraries were pooled for sequencing, and per-sample TCR yields varied mainly because of small differences in library volumes within the pool. Throughout the study period of 20 to 25 weeks, patients also received therapeutic DPC doses to the scalp every week.

On this clonotype: Its antigen target is currently unknown. Qualities for individual bases were not recorded, and no much larger clone is one base off.

The CDR3 covers 13 residues, taking in both the cysteine and the phenylalanine. The only DNA kept is the CDR3, 39 bases in frame from the first base. CDR1 and CDR2 are read off the germline V gene (reference sequence) as DFQATT and SNEGSKA. Cut back by 5 bases and 1 base, the V and J ends lie 10 bases apart. Explained via the paper, the time point label denotes: patch test 3, about 24 weeks after DPC sensitization. The treatment or condition label for this specimen denotes: therapeutic diphenylcyclopropenone sensitization with weekly scalp DPC. At every patch-test visit, the blood draw took place before the patch test was put on. To be eligible, patients had to be aged 18 to 70, diagnosed with alopecia and judged suitable for DPC therapy, while pregnant patients were excluded. Total RNA was isolated from unfractionated whole blood collected in Tempus Blood RNA tubes. Libraries were prepared through RACE. TCRdb records NextSeq 500 as the sequencer. During library preparation, unique molecular identifiers were attached to individual cDNA molecules so that TCRs could be counted in a quantitative, reproducible way. For every blood RNA sample, sequencing covered both the TCR alpha and TCR beta chains. In the authors' own workflow: The median number of TCRs per sample was approximately 98,000, ranging from roughly 20,000 to 700,000. The Decombinator software suite was used to annotate V, J and CDR3 in the TCR reads. To make PS versus PT1 abundance plots, every sample was subsampled to the same number of TCRs (28,000). Expanded TCRs were defined as absent before sensitization and observed at least eight times at the 2-week time point. TCRdb reworked the public reads: Q25 trimming with fastp, MiXCR clone assembly, productive beta chains retained. Entries that share a CDR3 protein sequence are merged under the most common genes and DNA. The V and J calls come from TCRdb's annotation, not from the publication. This sample holds 150,000 to 200,000 distinct CDR3 sequences; around 23% were observed only once. The biggest ten clones account for 2% to 3% of the sample.

Study-level results and caveats: No change with DPC sensitization was found in the number of TCRs above 1 in 1000 frequency, and no evidence of global repertoire structure alterations was found. Patch test score correlated positively with the number of PT1 expanded TCRs, reaching significance at thresholds 8, 16 and 32 but not at 4. Compared with pre-sensitization or healthy control sets, expanded TCRs formed significantly more large CDR3 similarity clusters, which is consistent with antigen-driven responses. Alopecia, a presumed autoimmune disease, was present in all patients, so the immune response of the patients might differ from that of healthy individuals. Repeated subsampling changed both the strength of the expansion versus patch-test correlation and the threshold at which that correlation became significant.

Source: whole blood, taken in connection with sensitization to the hapten diphenylcyclopropenone (DPC). The receptor chain draws on TRBV20-1 and TRBJ2-3; the D gene assignment is perhaps TRBD1 or TRBD2, with each matching 6 bases. This clonotype originated in a woman aged 35 to 49 with alopecia areata. Some clones in this sample may be carry-over from other donors' samples. The nucleotide sequence reads as follows: TGCAGTGCTCCGGAGGGGGGCACAGATACGCAGTATTTT. This encodes CSAPEGGTDTQYF.